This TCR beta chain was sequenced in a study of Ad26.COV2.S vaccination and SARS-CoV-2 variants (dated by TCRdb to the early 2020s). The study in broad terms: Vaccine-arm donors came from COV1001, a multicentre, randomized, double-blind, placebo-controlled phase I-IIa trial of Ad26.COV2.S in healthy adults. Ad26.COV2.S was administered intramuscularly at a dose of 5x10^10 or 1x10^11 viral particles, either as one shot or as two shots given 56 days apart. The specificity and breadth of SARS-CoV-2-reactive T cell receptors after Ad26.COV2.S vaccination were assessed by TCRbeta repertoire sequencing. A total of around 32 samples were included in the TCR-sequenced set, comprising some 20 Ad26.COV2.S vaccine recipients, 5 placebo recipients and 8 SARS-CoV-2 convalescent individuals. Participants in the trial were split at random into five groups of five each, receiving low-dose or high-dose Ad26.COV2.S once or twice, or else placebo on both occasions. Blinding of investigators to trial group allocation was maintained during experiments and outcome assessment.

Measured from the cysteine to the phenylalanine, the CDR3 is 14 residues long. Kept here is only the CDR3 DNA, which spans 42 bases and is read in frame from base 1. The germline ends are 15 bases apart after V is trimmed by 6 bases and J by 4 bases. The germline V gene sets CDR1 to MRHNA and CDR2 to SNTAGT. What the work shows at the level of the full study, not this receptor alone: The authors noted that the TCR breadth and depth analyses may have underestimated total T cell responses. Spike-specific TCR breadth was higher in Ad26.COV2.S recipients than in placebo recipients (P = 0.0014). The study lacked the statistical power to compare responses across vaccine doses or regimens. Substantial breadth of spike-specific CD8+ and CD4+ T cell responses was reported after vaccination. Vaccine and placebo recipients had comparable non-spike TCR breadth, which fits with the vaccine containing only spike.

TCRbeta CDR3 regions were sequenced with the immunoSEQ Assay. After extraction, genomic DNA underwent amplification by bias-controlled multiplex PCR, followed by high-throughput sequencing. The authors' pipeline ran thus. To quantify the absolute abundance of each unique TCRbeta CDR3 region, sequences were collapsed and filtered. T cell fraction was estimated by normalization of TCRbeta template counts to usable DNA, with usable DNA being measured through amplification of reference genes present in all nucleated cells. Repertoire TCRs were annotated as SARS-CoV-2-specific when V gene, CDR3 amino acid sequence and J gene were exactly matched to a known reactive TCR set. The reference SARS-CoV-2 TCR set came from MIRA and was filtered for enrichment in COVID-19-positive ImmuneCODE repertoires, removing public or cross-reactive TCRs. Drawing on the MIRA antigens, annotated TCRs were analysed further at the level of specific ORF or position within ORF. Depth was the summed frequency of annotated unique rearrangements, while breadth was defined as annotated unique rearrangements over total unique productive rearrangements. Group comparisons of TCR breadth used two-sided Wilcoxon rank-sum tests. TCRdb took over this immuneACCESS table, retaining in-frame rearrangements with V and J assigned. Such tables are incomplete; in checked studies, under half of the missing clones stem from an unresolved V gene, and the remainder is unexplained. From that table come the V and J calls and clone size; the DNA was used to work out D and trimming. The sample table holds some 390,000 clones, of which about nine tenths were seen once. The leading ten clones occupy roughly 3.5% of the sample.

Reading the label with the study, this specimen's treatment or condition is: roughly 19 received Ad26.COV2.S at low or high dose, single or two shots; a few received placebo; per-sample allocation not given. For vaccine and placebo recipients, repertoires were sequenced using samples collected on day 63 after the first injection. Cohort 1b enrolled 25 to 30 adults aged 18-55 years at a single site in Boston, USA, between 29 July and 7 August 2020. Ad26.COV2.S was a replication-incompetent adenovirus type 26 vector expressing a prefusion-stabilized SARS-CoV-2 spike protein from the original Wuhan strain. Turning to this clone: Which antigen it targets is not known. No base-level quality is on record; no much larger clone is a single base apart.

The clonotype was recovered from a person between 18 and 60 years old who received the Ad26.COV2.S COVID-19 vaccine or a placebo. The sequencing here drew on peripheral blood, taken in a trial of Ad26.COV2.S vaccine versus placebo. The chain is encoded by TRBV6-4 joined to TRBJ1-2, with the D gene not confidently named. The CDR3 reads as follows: CASSQSTWGYGYTF. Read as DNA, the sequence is TGTGCCAGCAGCCAATCGACCTGGGGCTATGGCTACACCTTC.